Following are 5 T cell receptor beta chains from one sample sequenced in a study of control samples from healthy donors and cancer patients. Using immunoSEQ multiplex PCR, the repertoire was profiled, and TCRdb retains in-frame clones only, with some absent. The sample has about 150,000 clones; roughly 93% are singletons. Sequences were obtained from blood. The receptor set was obtained from a man aged 18-30 years in good health.

CDR3 sequence: CASSQAASTDTQYF. The CDR3 nucleotides are TGCGCCAGCAGCCAAGCCGCTAGCACAGATACGCAGTATTTT. The chain links TRBV4-1 to TRBJ2-3, with unresolved D. Germline lookup yields CDR1 MGHRA and CDR2 YSYEKL. V was trimmed by 1 base and J by 0 bases, leaving 5 bases between them. CDR3 length: 14 residues.

The chain has TRBV27 and TRBJ1-3; perhaps TRBD1 as D (5 bases). Germline CDR1 and CDR2: MNHEY and SMNVEV (reference sequence). Between the trimmed V and J ends, which lost 0 bases and 4 bases, there was a span of 10 bases. This CDR3 has 15 amino acids. CDR3 sequence reads: CASSLSVGAGNTIYF. CDR3 DNA: TGTGCCAGCAGTTTATCAGTAGGGGCGGGAAACACCATATATTTT.

The chain carries TRBV6-2 or TRBV6-3 and TRBJ1-5; D is undetermined. The CDR3 has 12 amino acids. V lost 2 bases, J lost 6 bases, and 5 bases lay in between. In germline, CDR1 is MNHEY, CDR2 SVGEGT. The CDR3 DNA follows: TGTGCCAGCAGTTACCCGAGTCAGCCCCAGCATTTT. Translated, it gives CASSYPSQPQHF.

The chain is built from TRBV27 and TRBJ2-7, with D possibly matching TRBD2 (5 bases). CDR1 is MNHEY, CDR2 SMNVEV, per germline (reference sequence). The CDR3 totals 12 residues. Trimming stripped 6 bases from V and 3 bases from J, with 9 bases between. CDR3 amino acids: CASSPGFYEQYF. The CDR3 DNA reads TGTGCCAGCAGCCCGGGGTTCTACGAGCAGTACTTC.

This chain uses TRBV19 with TRBJ2-1; D is perhaps TRBD2 (6 bases). This CDR3 comprises 15 residues. Per germline, CDR1 LNHDA and CDR2 SQIVND (reference sequence). Trimming removed 3 bases at V and 5 bases at J, with 14 bases between. The CDR3 is CASSMFRERDNEQFF. DNA of the CDR3: TGTGCCAGTAGTATGTTCCGGGAGCGCGACAATGAGCAGTTCTTC.